This entry features one TCR beta chain sequence. Other nucleotide sequences from this sample produce the same CDR3. The CDR3 consists of 13 residues. V lost 3 bases, J lost 1 base, and 6 bases lay in between. Germline CDR1 reads ENHRY; CDR2 reads SYGVKD. These data come from a study of shared clonotypes between healthy human individuals. Sequencing used immunoSEQ multiplex PCR; TCRdb keeps in-frame clones, though not all of them. The data hold about a million clones, with approximately 80% observed a single time. This clonotype was sampled from a man aged 18 to 35 in good health. Some clones in this sample may be carry-over from other donors' samples. The J gene is TRBJ1-1, the V gene TRBV10-3; D is unresolved. Sequenced input: memory CD4+ T cells from PBMCs. Specified subset: CD45RA-negative fraction. The CDR3: CAISDRGNTEAFF. In DNA, the CDR3 is TGTGCCATCAGTGATCGAGGGAACACTGAAGCTTTCTTT.